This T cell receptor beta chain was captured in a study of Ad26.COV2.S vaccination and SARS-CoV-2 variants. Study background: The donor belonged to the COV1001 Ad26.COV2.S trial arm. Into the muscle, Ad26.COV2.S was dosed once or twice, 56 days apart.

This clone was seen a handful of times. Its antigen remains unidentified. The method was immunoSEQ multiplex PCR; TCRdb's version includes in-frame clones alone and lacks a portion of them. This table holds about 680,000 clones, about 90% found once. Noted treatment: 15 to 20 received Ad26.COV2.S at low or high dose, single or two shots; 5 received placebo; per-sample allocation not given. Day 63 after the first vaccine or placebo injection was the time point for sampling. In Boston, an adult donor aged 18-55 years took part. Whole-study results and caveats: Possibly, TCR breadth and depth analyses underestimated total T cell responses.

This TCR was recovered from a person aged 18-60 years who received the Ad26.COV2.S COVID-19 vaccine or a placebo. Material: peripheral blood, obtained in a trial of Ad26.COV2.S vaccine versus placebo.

The DNA of the CDR3 is TGTGCCAGCAACCCCTCGGACATACCAAACACTGAAGCTTTCTTT. This gives the protein CASNPSDIPNTEAFF. The genes are TRBV27 and TRBJ1-1; D might be TRBD1 (5 bases). Germline CDR1 MNHEY, CDR2 SMNVEV (reference sequence). Trimming removed 7 bases from V and 2 bases from J, with 17 bases in between. The CDR3 runs to 15 residues.